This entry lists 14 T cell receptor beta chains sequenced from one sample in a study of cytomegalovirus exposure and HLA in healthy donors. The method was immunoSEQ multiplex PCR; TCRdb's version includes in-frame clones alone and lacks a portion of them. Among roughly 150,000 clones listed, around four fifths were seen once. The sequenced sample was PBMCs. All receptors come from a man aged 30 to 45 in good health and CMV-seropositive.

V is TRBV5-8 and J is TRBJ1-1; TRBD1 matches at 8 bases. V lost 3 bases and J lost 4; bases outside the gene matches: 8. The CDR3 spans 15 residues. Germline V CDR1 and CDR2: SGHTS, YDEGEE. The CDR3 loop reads CASSWAGGEGTEAFF. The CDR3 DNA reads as TGTGCCAGCAGCTGGGCAGGGGGCGAAGGCACTGAAGCTTTCTTT.

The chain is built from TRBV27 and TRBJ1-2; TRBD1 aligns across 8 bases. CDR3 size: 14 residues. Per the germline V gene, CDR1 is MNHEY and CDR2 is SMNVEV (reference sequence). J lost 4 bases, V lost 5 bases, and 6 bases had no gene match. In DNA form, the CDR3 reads TGTGCCAGCAGTATCGACAGGGGAGGCTATGGCTACACCTTC. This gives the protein CASSIDRGGYGYTF.

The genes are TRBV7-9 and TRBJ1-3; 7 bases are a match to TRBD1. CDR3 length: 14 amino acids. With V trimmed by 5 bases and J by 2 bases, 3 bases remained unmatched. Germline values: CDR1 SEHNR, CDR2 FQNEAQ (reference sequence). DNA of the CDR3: TGTGCCAGCAGCCCTGGGACAGCTGGAAACACCATATATTTT. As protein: CASSPGTAGNTIYF.

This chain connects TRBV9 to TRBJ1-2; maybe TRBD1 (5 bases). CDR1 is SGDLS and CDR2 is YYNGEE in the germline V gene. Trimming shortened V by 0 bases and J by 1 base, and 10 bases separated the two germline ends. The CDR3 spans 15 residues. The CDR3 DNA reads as TGTGCCAGCAGCGTAGATTGGGGGGGTAACTATGGCTACACCTTC. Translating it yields CASSVDWGGNYGYTF.

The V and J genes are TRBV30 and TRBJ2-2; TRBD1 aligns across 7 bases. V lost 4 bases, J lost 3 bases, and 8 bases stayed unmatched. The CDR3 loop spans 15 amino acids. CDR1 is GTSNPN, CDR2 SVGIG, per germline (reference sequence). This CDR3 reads CAWTLTGQYTGELFF. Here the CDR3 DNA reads TGTGCCTGGACCTTAACGGGACAGTACACCGGGGAGCTGTTTTTT.

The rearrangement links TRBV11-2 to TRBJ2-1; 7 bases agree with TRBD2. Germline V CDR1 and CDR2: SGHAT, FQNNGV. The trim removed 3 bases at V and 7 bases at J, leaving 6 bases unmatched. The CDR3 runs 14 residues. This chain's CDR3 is CASSFGGGGNEQFF. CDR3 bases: TGTGCCAGCAGCTTCGGCGGGGGAGGAAATGAGCAGTTCTTC. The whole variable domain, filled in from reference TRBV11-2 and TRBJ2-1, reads EAGVAQSPRYKIIEKRQSVAFWCNPISGHATLYWYQQILGQGPKLLIQFQNNGVVDDSQLPKDRFSAERLKGVDSTLKIQPAKLEDSAVYLCASSFGGGGNEQFFGPGTRLTVL.

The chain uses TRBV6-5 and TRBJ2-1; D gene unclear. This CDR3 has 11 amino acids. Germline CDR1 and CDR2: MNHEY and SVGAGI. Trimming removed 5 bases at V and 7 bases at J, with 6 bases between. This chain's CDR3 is CASSQLNEQFF. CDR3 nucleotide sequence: TGTGCCAGCAGTCAACTGAATGAGCAGTTCTTC.

CDR3 sequence: CASSYSGGNYNEQFF. The DNA of the CDR3 is TGTGCCAGCAGTTATAGCGGGGGGAACTACAATGAGCAGTTCTTC. The V and J genes are TRBV27 and TRBJ2-1, with TRBD2 identical over 10 bases. Unmatched junction bases numbered 3, after V lost 4 bases and J lost 3 bases. The germline V gene has CDR1 MNHEY and CDR2 SMNVEV (reference sequence). The CDR3 totals 15 residues.

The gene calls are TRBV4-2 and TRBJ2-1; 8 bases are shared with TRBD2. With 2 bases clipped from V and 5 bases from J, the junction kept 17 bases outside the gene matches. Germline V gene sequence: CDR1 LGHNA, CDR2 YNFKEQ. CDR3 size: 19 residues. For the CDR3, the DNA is TGTGCCAGCAGCCAAAGGTTGGGCAGCGGGGGCCATCTTGACAATGAGCAGTTCTTC. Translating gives CASSQRLGSGGHLDNEQFF.

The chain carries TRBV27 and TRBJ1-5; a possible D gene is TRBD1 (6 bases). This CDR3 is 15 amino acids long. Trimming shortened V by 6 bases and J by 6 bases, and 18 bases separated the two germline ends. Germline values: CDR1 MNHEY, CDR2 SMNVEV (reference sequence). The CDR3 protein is CASSRNREGGQPQHF. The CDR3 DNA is TGTGCCAGCAGCCGTAACAGGGAGGGGGGTCAGCCCCAGCATTTT.

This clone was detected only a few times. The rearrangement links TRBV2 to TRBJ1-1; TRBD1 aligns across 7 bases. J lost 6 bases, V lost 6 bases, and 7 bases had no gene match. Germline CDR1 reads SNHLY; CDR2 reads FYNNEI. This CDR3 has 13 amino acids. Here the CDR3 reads CASRGTVWPEAFF. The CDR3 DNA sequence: TGTGCCAGCAGGGGGACAGTGTGGCCTGAAGCTTTCTTT.

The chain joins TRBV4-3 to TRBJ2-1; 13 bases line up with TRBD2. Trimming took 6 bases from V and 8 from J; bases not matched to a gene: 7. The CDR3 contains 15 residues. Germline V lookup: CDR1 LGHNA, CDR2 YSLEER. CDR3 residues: CASRITSGGAHEQFF. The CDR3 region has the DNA TGCGCCAGCAGAATAACTAGCGGGGGGGCACATGAGCAGTTCTTC.

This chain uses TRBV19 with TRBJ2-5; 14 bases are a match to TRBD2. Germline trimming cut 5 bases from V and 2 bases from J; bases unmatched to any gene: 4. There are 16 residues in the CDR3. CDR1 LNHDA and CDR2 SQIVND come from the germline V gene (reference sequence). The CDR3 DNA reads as TGTGCCAGTAGTCCCCGGACTAGCGGGGGGCAAGAGACCCAGTACTTC. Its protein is CASSPRTSGGQETQYF.

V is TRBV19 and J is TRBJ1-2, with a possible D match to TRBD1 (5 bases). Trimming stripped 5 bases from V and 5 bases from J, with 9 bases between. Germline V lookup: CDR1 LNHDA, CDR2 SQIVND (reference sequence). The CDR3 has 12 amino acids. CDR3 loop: CASSPDSYGYTF. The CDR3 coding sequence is TGTGCCAGTAGTCCAGACAGTTATGGCTACACCTTC.